This T cell receptor (beta chain) was obtained from a study of ipilimumab plus nivolumab after autologous stem cell transplantation. Generated by immunoSEQ multiplex PCR, the TCRdb table keeps only in-frame clones and is missing some. The sample has 77,000 or so clones, over 80% seen once. The CDR3 consists of 13 residues. V lost 0 bases and J 9 bases, leaving 9 bases between the germline ends. Germline CDR1 reads GTSNPN; CDR2 reads SVGIG (reference sequence). Checkpoint therapy with ipilimumab 1 mg/kg began 14 to 28 days after transplant. The source was PBMCs, collected in a trial of ipilimumab plus nivolumab as post-transplant consolidation. This receptor was identified in a male donor with diffuse large B-cell lymphoma. The J gene is TRBJ1-6, the V gene TRBV30, with D tentatively TRBD1 (5 bases). CDR3 amino acids: CAWSVLGTSPLHF. The CDR3 nucleotides are TGTGCCTGGAGTGTACTGGGGACTTCACCCCTCCACTTT.